Listed below are T cell receptor beta chains from one sample, sequenced in a study of Tregs in tolerant kidney transplant recipients. Method: immunoSEQ multiplex PCR; TCRdb's copy keeps in-frame clones and lacks some. The table lists around 52,000 clones, around 88% of them singletons, with roughly 5.2% in the top ten. The sequenced sample consisted of CD4+ T cells from blood. These receptors came from a human donor in good health. Both conserved end residues are part of each CDR3. A D gene is named only where the DNA matches it firmly. Clone size is shown for a subset of rows, as once, few, many or a class of expanded clone.

j_call v_call clone_size d_call cdr3_aa cdr3_nt
TRBJ1-5 TRBV27 NA NA CALRSKPQHF TGTGCCTTAAGAAGTAAGCCCCAGCATTTT
TRBJ2-3 TRBV5-6 NA TRBD1 CASSGTGEGSTDTQYF TGTGCCAGCAGCGGGACAGGGGAGGGGAGCACAGATACGCAGTATTTT
TRBJ1-2 TRBV23-1 few NA CARISRGAGPGYTF TGCGCCAGAATATCCAGGGGCGCCGGTCCTGGCTACACCTTC
TRBJ2-7 TRBV19 NA TRBD1 CASSMSGQGSYEQYF TGTGCCAGTAGTATGTCGGGACAGGGCTCCTACGAGCAGTACTTC
TRBJ2-7 TRBV11-3 many TRBD2 CASSATRGIGREAQQYF TGTGCCAGCAGCGCTACCAGGGGAATTGGGCGGGAGGCCCAGCAGTACTTC
TRBJ1-2 TRBV18 NA TRBD1 CASSPVGQAYGYTF TGTGCCAGCTCACCAGTGGGACAGGCATACGGCTACACCTTC
TRBJ1-2 TRBV5-4 NA TRBD1 CASSVGGTGDYGYTF TGTGCCAGCAGCGTGGGCGGGACAGGGGACTATGGCTACACCTTC
TRBJ1-5 TRBV18 NA TRBD1 CASSPKGAVGQPQHF TGTGCCAGCTCCCCAAAGGGGGCTGTGGGTCAGCCCCAGCATTTT
TRBJ1-6 TRBV12-5 NA NA CASGLVLGRNNSPLHF TGTGCTAGTGGTTTGGTACTGGGACGGAATAATTCACCCCTCCACTTT
TRBJ1-6 TRBV5-1 NA TRBD1 CASSPDRVRSPLHF TGCGCCAGCAGCCCTGACAGGGTCAGATCACCCCTCCACTTT
TRBJ1-1 TRBV30 NA NA CAWSDRFGEAFF TGTGCCTGGAGTGACAGGTTCGGTGAAGCTTTCTTT
TRBJ2-3 TRBV9 NA NA CASSVRGSTDTQYF TGTGCCAGCAGCGTTCGCGGAAGCACAGATACGCAGTATTTT
TRBJ2-2 TRBV19 NA NA CASSIDSSPVWAGELFF TGTGCCAGTAGTATAGATTCTAGCCCTGTTTGGGCCGGGGAGCTGTTTTTT
TRBJ1-1 TRBV2 NA NA CASSGTRNTEAFF TGTGCCAGCAGTGGAACAAGAAACACTGAAGCTTTCTTT
TRBJ2-7 TRBV2 NA NA CASRGRSYEQYF TGTGCCAGCCGGGGGAGGTCCTACGAGCAGTACTTC
TRBJ1-6 TRBV7-2 NA NA CASSLAVGGPSSPLHF TGTGCCAGCAGCTTAGCCGTCGGGGGCCCTTCCTCACCCCTCCACTTT
TRBJ2-5 TRBV6-1 NA TRBD2 CASMRLAGQTQYF TGTGCCAGCATGAGACTAGCGGGTCAGACCCAGTACTTC
TRBJ2-7 TRBV14 once TRBD1 CASSQASGTASYEQYF TGTGCCAGCAGCCAAGCTTCGGGGACAGCTTCCTACGAGCAGTACTTC
TRBJ2-1 TRBV11-2 NA TRBD2 CASSPRTSGRFTNEQFF TGTGCCAGCAGCCCCAGGACTAGCGGGAGATTTACAAATGAGCAGTTCTTC
TRBJ2-2 TRBV28 NA TRBD1 CASSRPRDRYTGELFF TGTGCCAGCAGTCGACCCCGGGACAGGTACACCGGGGAGCTGTTTTTT
TRBJ1-1 TRBV5-1 NA TRBD1 CASSLIVPGQMDGTEAFF TGCGCCAGCAGCTTGATAGTGCCGGGACAGATGGATGGCACTGAAGCTTTCTTT
TRBJ1-6 TRBV5-1 few NA CASSSSGFNSPLHF TGCGCCAGCAGCTCCTCGGGATTTAATTCACCCCTCCACTTT
TRBJ2-7 TRBV7-2 NA TRBD2 CASSPGLARAEQYF TGTGCCAGCAGCCCCGGACTAGCCAGAGCCGAGCAGTACTTC
TRBJ1-1 TRBV18 NA NA CASSPDRGDTEAFF TGTGCCAGCTCCCCCGACCGGGGGGACACTGAAGCTTTCTTT
TRBJ1-2 TRBV28 NA TRBD1 CASREDREKGGYTF TGTGCCAGCAGAGAAGACAGGGAAAAAGGTGGCTACACCTTC
TRBJ1-4 TRBV11-2 NA NA CASSLDRVKKGTNEKLFF TGTGCCAGCAGCTTAGATAGGGTCAAAAAGGGAACGAATGAAAAACTGTTTTTT
TRBJ2-3 TRBV28 few TRBD2 CASSLKASGGLAQYF TGTGCCAGCAGTTTAAAGGCTAGCGGGGGTCTTGCGCAGTATTTT
TRBJ2-7 TRBV15 NA NA CATSTEYFSYEQYF TGTGCCACCAGCACGGAGTACTTCTCCTACGAGCAGTACTTC
TRBJ1-1 TRBV13 once TRBD1 CASSRDRGFSMNTEAFF TGTGCCAGCAGCCGGGACAGGGGTTTCTCGATGAACACTGAAGCTTTCTTT
TRBJ2-5 TRBV5-8 NA TRBD2 CASSGGEGPRETQYF TGTGCCAGCAGCGGTGGGGAGGGGCCCAGAGAGACCCAGTACTTC
TRBJ2-6 TRBV7-7 NA NA CASSYHKSRANVLTF TGTGCCAGCAGCTATCATAAAAGTCGGGCCAACGTCCTGACTTTC
TRBJ1-4 TRBV7-6 NA NA CASSTGEGGELFF TGTGCCTCCTCGACAGGCGAGGGTGGAGAACTGTTTTTT